This T cell receptor (beta chain) was captured by sequencing in a study of cytomegalovirus exposure and HLA in healthy donors. Study-level background: There were around 100 million unique TCR beta sequences, drawn from about 200 million T cells, in an earlier analysis. Study results and caveats: The presence/absence work took it that sequencing depth was about the same across donors.

A multiplex PCR was run with 60 Vbeta primers and 13 Jbeta primers. Sequencing was performed with immunoSEQ multiplex PCR; in TCRdb, only in-frame clones are kept and a portion is missing. Among under 150,000 clones listed, about 71% were seen once. V shed 3 bases, J shed 10 bases, and the junction held 12 bases outside the gene matches. Germline V gives CDR1 SGHVS, CDR2 FQNEAQ. The CDR3 totals 16 residues. Donors were ostensibly healthy at sampling, although undocumented immune exposures were probable. Worth noting for this clone: Its antigen is as yet unknown.

The clonotype was recovered from a woman aged 60-75 years in good health and CMV-seropositive. Sequencing input: PBMCs. The rearrangement uses TRBV7-8 and TRBJ2-1, with 10 bases fitting TRBD2. CDR3 in amino acids: CASSFARLAGGWEQFF. CDR3 sequence (DNA): TGTGCCAGCAGCTTTGCTAGACTAGCGGGTGGATGGGAGCAGTTCTTC.